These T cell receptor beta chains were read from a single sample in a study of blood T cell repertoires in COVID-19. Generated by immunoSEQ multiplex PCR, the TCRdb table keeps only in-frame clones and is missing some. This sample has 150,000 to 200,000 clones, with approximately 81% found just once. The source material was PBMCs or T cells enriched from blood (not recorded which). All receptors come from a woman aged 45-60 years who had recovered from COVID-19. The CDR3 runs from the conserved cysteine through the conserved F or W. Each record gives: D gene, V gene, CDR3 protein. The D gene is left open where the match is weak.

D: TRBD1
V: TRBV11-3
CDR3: CASSWAGGRSSKTEANVLTF

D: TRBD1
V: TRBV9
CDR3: CASSVGQEEGNTIYF

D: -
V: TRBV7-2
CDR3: CASSRGGKTNNEQFF

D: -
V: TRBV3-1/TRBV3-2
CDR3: CASSPRRTDTQYF

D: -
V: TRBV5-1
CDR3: CASSAKGNEQYF

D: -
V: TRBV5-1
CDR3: CASSLVGRVSDTQYF

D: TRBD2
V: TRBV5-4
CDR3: CASSLDASGRNEQFF

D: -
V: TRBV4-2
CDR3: CASSLTRDTIYF

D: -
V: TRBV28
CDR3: CASSPYGSGIRPQYF

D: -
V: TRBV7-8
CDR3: CASSEGGRRQPQHF

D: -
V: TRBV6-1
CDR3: CASSDQGYEQYF

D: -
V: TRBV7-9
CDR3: CASTLNPSSYEQYF

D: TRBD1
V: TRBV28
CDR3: CAIGATGGAEKLFF

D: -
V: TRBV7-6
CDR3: CASSLEAGRLHF

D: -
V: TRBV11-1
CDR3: CASSLAGQLYNEQFF

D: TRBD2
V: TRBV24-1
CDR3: CATSDVLAGLTDTQYF

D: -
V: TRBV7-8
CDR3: CASSLGRAKNIQYF

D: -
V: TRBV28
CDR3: CASSSAGVFYGYTF

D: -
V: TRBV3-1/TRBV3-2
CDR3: CASRTGWANTGELFF

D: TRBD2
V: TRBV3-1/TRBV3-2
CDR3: CASSQIAGPGELFF

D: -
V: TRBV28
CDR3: CASRPETAYNEQFF

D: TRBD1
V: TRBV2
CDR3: CASSAGQNEAFF

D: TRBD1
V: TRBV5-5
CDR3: CASSARTGYSSPLHF

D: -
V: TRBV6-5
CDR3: CASSLDYTVYEQYF

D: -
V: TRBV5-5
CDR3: CASSFGFREYHEQFF

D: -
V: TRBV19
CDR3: CASSIDIVNTGELFF

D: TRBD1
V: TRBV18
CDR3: CASSPLPGQGVSYEQYF

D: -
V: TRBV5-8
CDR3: CASSRHRVLTYEQYF

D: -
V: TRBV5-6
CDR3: CASSLGTTSLNEKLFF

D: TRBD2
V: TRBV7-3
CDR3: CASSPIAGGINEQFF

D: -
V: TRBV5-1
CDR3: CASSLEGVYEQYF